These 2 T cell receptor beta chains came from one sample sequenced in a study of blood T cell repertoires in COVID-19. The protocol was immunoSEQ multiplex PCR, while the TCRdb copy is restricted to in-frame clones and leaves out a portion. The sample carries tens of thousands of clones, about four fifths recorded once. Sequencing was performed on peripheral blood. The receptors here all came from a man aged 55-75 years with acute or convalescent COVID-19.

The chain joins TRBV4-2 to TRBJ2-2, with D hard to call. CDR3 length: 14 amino acids. V was cut by 0 bases and J by 3 bases, with 5 bases left in between. Germline CDR1 is LGHNA and CDR2 is YNFKEQ. This CDR3 is CASSQDRYTGELFF. CDR3 in DNA: TGTGCCAGCAGCCAAGATCGGTACACCGGGGAGCTGTTTTTT.

By proportion, this clone is medium-sized (0.01 to 0.1%). This chain uses TRBV6-5 with TRBJ1-1; TRBD1 is a possible D gene (6 bases). Germline loops: CDR1 MNHEY, CDR2 SVGAGI. V lost 6 bases and J 11 bases, leaving 22 bases between the germline ends. This CDR3 comprises 14 residues. The CDR3 nucleotides read TGTGCCAGCAGCTCCGGCAGGGGAGGGATTGGGGCTTTCTTT. Its translation: CASSSGRGGIGAFF.